This T cell receptor beta chain was obtained from a study of blood T cell repertoires in COVID-19 (dated by TCRdb to the early 2020s). About the full investigation: Collaborator samples came from the United States, Italy and Spain and covered acute and convalescent phases of COVID-19. The material from the prospective study consisted of cDNA or gDNA derived from T cells, B-cell-depleted T cells, or PBMCs. The dataset comprised deeply sampled blood TCRbeta repertoires from subjects exposed to, actively infected with, or recovered from COVID-19. A freely available public database, intended as a resource for researchers studying the immune response to SARS-CoV-2, is where the repertoires were released. The samples were drawn from the first 160 participants of the ongoing ImmuneRACE study and from 950 to 1,500 subjects provided by 6 global collaborators. Nearly every sample came with metadata listing a de-identified subject ID, COVID-19 status, age in years and sex. Where HLA class I and class II types were available, the types were taken from metadata supplied by the sample provider, not from assay-based typing.

In regard to this clone: This clone's antigen is unknown. The sample holds no much larger clone one base away, and base qualities are not on file.

Here is what the overall study found, with its caveats: The quantity of clinical and demographic metadata differed by source and by participant and was supplied without curation.

The immunoSEQ Assay, a bias-controlled multiplex PCR, was used to amplify TCRbeta CDR3 regions from genomic DNA. As for the original processing: The number of nucleated cells in each sample was estimated from the amplification of reference gene primers within the assay. To quantify the absolute abundance of each unique TCRbeta CDR3 rearrangement, sequence reads were collapsed and filtered. For each sample, productive Simpson clonality was calculated as the square root of Simpson's diversity index over productive rearrangements. TCRdb stores this immuneACCESS table with in-frame sequences only. Part of the clones is absent; in the studies checked, under half of the shortfall reflects unresolved V genes, and no reason is known for the rest. V, J and clone size are those of that table, while D and trimming were read from the DNA. Counted in this sample were about 140,000 clones; 79% of them appeared once. Approximately 4% of the sample is held by the ten biggest clonotypes.

Whole blood was collected in K2EDTA tubes by collaborating institutions according to the institutions' own protocols. For TCRbeta analysis, collaborator samples were shipped as frozen whole blood, as isolated PBMCs, or as DNA extracted from either sample type. Sequencing was done on a sample of peripheral blood. The receptor's source is a man aged 55 to 70 with acute or convalescent COVID-19.

For the CDR3, the sequence is CATSAGQGGEQYF. The DNA sequence reads TGTGCCACCAGTGCAGGACAGGGGGGGGAGCAGTACTTC. The V gene is TRBV24-1 and the J gene is TRBJ2-7; the central 10 bases match TRBD1. The germline V gene supplies CDR1 KGHDR and CDR2 SFDVKD. Including the terminal cysteine and phenylalanine, the CDR3 comprises 13 residues. Only the CDR3 portion is preserved as DNA: 39 bases, with reading frame beginning at the first base. Compared with germline, V lacks 5 bases and J lacks 7 bases; bases without a gene match: 4.